This TCR beta chain originates from a study of blood T cell repertoires in COVID-19. The overall study: Donors in the United States, Italy and Spain gave samples during acute or convalescent COVID-19. Nucleic acid was either cDNA or gDNA, and it came from T cells, B-cell-depleted T cells, or PBMCs.

Original processing methods: Amplification of reference gene primers was used by the study to estimate nucleated cell counts. The assay was immunoSEQ multiplex PCR, and TCRdb's table has in-frame clones only and misses some. V and J calls and clone size are those listed in that table; D and trimming were worked out from the DNA. Here the sample spans fewer than 300,000 clones, roughly nine tenths being singletons. Seattle patients were enrolled during active infection and followed longitudinally. The CDR3 has 17 amino acids. In germline, CDR1 is SGHDN, CDR2 FVKESK. After removal of 2 bases from V and 4 bases from J, the junction contained 12 bases not matched to a gene.

The specimen was peripheral blood. The TCR sequence derives from a woman aged 25-40 years with COVID-19, enrolled during active disease. The gene calls are TRBV14 and TRBJ2-7, with 9 bases aligning to TRBD1. The CDR3 nucleotides are TGTGCCAGCAGCCAATCGGAAACAGGGGGCCGAAGGTACGAGCAGTACTTC. It specifies CASSQSETGGRRYEQYF.